Below, 18 T cell receptor beta chains from the same sample are listed, as sequenced in a study of vaccination and CD4 T cells after COVID-19. Treatment specified: approximately nine-day PBMC culture with coronavirus spike peptide pools or control peptides (ViraFEST assay). CD4+ T lymphocytes from the unexposed donor were collected before the COVID-19 pandemic (2011-2018). Researchers used the Oncomine TCR Beta short-read assay to sequence DNA from cultured CD4+ T cells. TCRdb re-derived calls from the PCR reads in MiXCR, one entry per CDR3 protein. The data hold some 4,000 distinct CDR3 sequences, with 63% observed a single time. Their cognate antigens are unknown. The specimen was CD4+ T cells from blood, cultured in vitro. Receptors originate from a human donor in good health.

The chain recombines TRBV20-1 with TRBJ2-7, with a possible D match to TRBD1 (5 bases). The CDR3 spans 13 residues. Germline lookup yields CDR1 DFQATT and CDR2 SNEGSKA (reference sequence). Trimming removed 5 bases at V and 2 bases at J, with 13 bases between. CDR3 nucleotides: TGCAGTGCTTTCCAAGACAGTACCTACGAGCAGTACTTC. Translating it yields CSAFQDSTYEQYF.

The J gene is TRBJ2-2, the V gene TRBV11-2, with D hard to call. The CDR3 is made up of 14 amino acids. Germline lookup yields CDR1 SGHAT and CDR2 FQNNGV. Trimming cost V 4 bases and J 4 bases, with 10 bases left between them. In DNA form, the CDR3 reads TGTGCCAGCAGCTACTCAATTGTCACCGGGGAGCTGTTTTTT. Translation: CASSYSIVTGELFF.

The chain links TRBV7-2 to TRBJ2-7; 10 bases are shared with TRBD1. Germline-derived CDR1 and CDR2 are SGHTA and FQGNSA. The CDR3 length is 15 residues. The V and J ends lost 5 bases and 2 bases, in that order; junction bases with no gene match: 6. Here the CDR3 DNA reads TGTGCCAGCAGCCTCCGGGACAGGGGTACCTACGAGCAGTACTTC. Its protein product is CASSLRDRGTYEQYF. Together with reference TRBV7-2 and TRBJ2-7, the CDR3 gives the full variable domain: GAGVSQSPSNKVTEKGKDVELRCDPISGHTALYWYRQSLGQGLEFLIYFQGNSAPDKSGLPSDRFSAERTGGSVSTLTIQRTQQEDSAVYLCASSLRDRGTYEQYFGPGTRLTVT.

The chain employs TRBV6-7 and TRBJ1-2, with a weak D call TRBD1 (5 bases). TRBV6-7 is an open reading frame, and its role is uncertain. The CDR3 contains 18 residues. With 1 base removed from V and 2 bases from J, the gap between germline ends came to 20 bases. The CDR3 bases are TGTGCCAGCAGTTACTACTCGAGAAGGGTCAGGGCAAACTATGGCTACACCTTC. This gives the protein CASSYYSRRVRANYGYTF.

The chain couples TRBV6-5 to TRBJ2-2, with 7 bases aligning to TRBD1. Trimming at V came to 4 bases and at J to 1 base, leaving 9 bases not matched to a gene. The CDR3 loop spans 17 amino acids. Per germline, CDR1 MNHEY and CDR2 SVGAGI. This CDR3 reads CASSLETTGLNTGELFF. Here the CDR3 DNA reads TGTGCCAGCAGTTTGGAAACGACAGGGTTGAACACCGGGGAGCTGTTTTTT.

The chain combines TRBV24-1 with TRBJ2-3; D gene uncertain. V was shortened by 3 bases and J by 6 bases, with 15 bases between the two germline ends. Germline V CDR1 and CDR2: KGHDR, SFDVKD. The CDR3 runs to 15 residues. CDR3 DNA sequence: TGTGCCACCAGTGATCCACCCCCAAGACACGATACGCAGTATTTT. This sequence encodes CATSDPPPRHDTQYF.

The V and J genes are TRBV30 and TRBJ2-1, with no clear D. The germline CDR1 and CDR2 sequences are GTSNPN and SVGIG (reference sequence). V shed 0 bases and J shed 8 bases, with 11 bases lying between them. This CDR3 has 13 amino acids. The CDR3 reads CAWSVLQGHEQFF. Here the CDR3 DNA reads TGTGCCTGGAGTGTACTCCAAGGGCATGAGCAGTTCTTC.

V usage is TRBV20-1 and J usage is TRBJ2-2; D ambiguous. Trimming took off 3 bases at V and 12 bases at J, with 17 bases between the two ends. This CDR3 contains 13 residues. Germline loops: CDR1 DFQATT, CDR2 SNEGSKA (reference sequence). The CDR3 nucleotides are TGCAGTGCTAGTCGCGAATCGGGCGATAAGCTGTTTTTT. Its protein is CSASRESGDKLFF.

Only one count was recorded for this clonotype. The chain uses TRBV6-1 and TRBJ2-3, with TRBD1 as a possible D gene (5 bases). There are 15 residues in the CDR3. Trimming removed 3 bases from V and 2 bases from J, with 12 bases in between. Germline assignment: CDR1 MNHNS and CDR2 SASEGT. The CDR3 coding sequence is TGTGCCAGCAGTGACCAGGGCACCAACACAGATACGCAGTATTTT. As protein: CASSDQGTNTDTQYF.

This clonotype was seen only a few times. DNA for the CDR3: TGTGCCATCAGTGACTTGGTGGGCAGGACAAACTATGGCTACACCTTC. Translated: CAISDLVGRTNYGYTF. This sequence joins TRBV10-3 and TRBJ1-2, with a possible D match to TRBD1 (5 bases). Germline lookup yields CDR1 ENHRY and CDR2 SYGVKD. V lost 3 bases and J 2 bases, leaving 16 bases between the germline ends. The CDR3 is made up of 16 amino acids.

By sample share, this clonotype is hyperexpanded. V gene TRBV11-2 combines with J gene TRBJ1-1; D may be TRBD1 (6 bases). Deletions cut 2 bases from V and 10 bases from J, with 23 bases between. The CDR3 is 16 amino acids. From germline, CDR1 is SGHAT and CDR2 FQNNGV. The CDR3 DNA follows: TGTGCCAGCAGCTTATCGGTCAGTCTTCAGGGGCAGGGAGCTTTCTTT. Translated, it gives CASSLSVSLQGQGAFF.

The chain links TRBV5-1 to TRBJ2-2, with D unresolved. The V and J ends lost 0 bases and 3 bases respectively, with 9 bases between them. There are 15 residues in the CDR3. Per germline, CDR1 SGHRS and CDR2 YFSETQ. The CDR3 DNA follows: TGCGCCAGCAGCTTGGATAGGTTATACACCGGGGAGCTGTTTTTT. Encoded protein: CASSLDRLYTGELFF. Based on the CDR3 plus reference TRBV5-1 and TRBJ2-2, the full variable domain is KAGVTQTPRYLIKTRGQQVTLSCSPISGHRSVSWYQQTPGQGLQFLFEYFSETQRNKGNFPGRFSGRQFSNSRSEMNVSTLELGDSALYLCASSLDRLYTGELFFGEGSRLTVL.

V usage is TRBV6-2 or TRBV6-3 and J usage is TRBJ1-5, with no clear D. V gave up 7 bases and J gave up 1 base, with 8 bases separating them. Germline V CDR1 and CDR2: MNHEY, SVGEGT. The length of the CDR3 is 13 residues. DNA for the CDR3: TGTGCCAGCACCGGCTTAAGCAATCAGCCCCAGCATTTT. This encodes CASTGLSNQPQHF.

CDR3 loop: CSVEGRGSGNTIYF. The DNA of the CDR3 is TGCAGTGTAGAGGGCAGGGGTTCTGGAAACACCATATATTTT. This sequence joins TRBV20-1 and TRBJ1-3; TRBD1 is a possible D gene (6 bases). This CDR3 comprises 14 residues. Germline CDR1 is DFQATT and CDR2 is SNEGSKA (reference sequence). The V gene lost 7 bases and the J gene lost 1 base, with 14 bases spanning the gap.

V and J are TRBV12-5 and TRBJ1-5, with 8 bases that match TRBD1. The CDR3 covers 18 residues. Germline lookup yields CDR1 LGHNT and CDR2 FRNRAP. V lost 2 bases, J lost 1 base, and 10 bases stayed unmatched. CDR3 residues: CASGLTPQGVESNQPQHF. Here the CDR3 DNA reads TGTGCTAGTGGTTTGACCCCACAGGGGGTCGAAAGCAATCAGCCCCAGCATTTT.

This sequence joins TRBV20-1 and TRBJ2-2; no definite D call. The CDR3 sequence is 15 residues long. CDR1 and CDR2 from the germline V gene are DFQATT and SNEGSKA (reference sequence). The V and J ends lost 0 bases and 0 bases respectively, with 8 bases between them. This chain's CDR3 is CSARDGSTNTGELFF. CDR3 sequence (DNA): TGCAGTGCTAGAGATGGCAGTACGAACACCGGGGAGCTGTTTTTT.

The chain uses TRBV20-1 and TRBJ2-5; 8 bases map to TRBD2. The CDR3 is 14 amino acids. J lost 4 bases, V lost 0 bases, and 4 bases had no gene match. The germline CDR1 and CDR2 sequences are DFQATT and SNEGSKA (reference sequence). DNA for the CDR3: TGCAGTGCTAGAGATCTCCTAGCGGGAGAGACCCAGTACTTC. Amino acid sequence: CSARDLLAGETQYF.

The chain combines TRBV20-1 with TRBJ1-3; 7 nucleotides agree with TRBD1. V was pared by 5 bases and J by 0 bases, with 10 bases of the junction left unmatched. The CDR3 loop spans 16 amino acids. Per the germline V gene, CDR1 is DFQATT and CDR2 is SNEGSKA (reference sequence). CDR3 sequence reads: CSALRGGPSSGNTIYF. Written as DNA, the CDR3 is TGCAGTGCTCTAAGAGGGGGCCCGAGCTCTGGAAACACCATATATTTT.